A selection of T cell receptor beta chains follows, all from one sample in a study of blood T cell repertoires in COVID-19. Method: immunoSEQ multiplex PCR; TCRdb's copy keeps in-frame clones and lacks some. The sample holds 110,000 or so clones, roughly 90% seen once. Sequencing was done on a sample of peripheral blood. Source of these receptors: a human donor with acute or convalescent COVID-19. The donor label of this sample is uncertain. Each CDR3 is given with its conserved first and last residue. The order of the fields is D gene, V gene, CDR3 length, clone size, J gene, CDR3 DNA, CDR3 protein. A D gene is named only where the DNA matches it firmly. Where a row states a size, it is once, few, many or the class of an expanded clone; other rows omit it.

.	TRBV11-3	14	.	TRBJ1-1	TGTGCCAGCAGCTTAAGCGGGGTGAACACTGAAGCTTTCTTT	CASSLSGVNTEAFF
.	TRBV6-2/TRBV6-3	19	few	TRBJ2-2	TGTGCCAGCAGTGACTTTGGAGCGTGGCCCCTCTTTGGCACCGGGGAGCTGTTTTTT	CASSDFGAWPLFGTGELFF
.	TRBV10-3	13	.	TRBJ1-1	TGTGCCATCAGTGAGCAACAGAACCACCTAGCTTTCTTT	CAISEQQNHLAFF
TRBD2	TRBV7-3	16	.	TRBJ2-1	TGTGCCAGCAGTCCTAGCGGGAGTGTTTCCTACAATGAGCAGTTCTTC	CASSPSGSVSYNEQFF
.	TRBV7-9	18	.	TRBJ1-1	TGTGCCAGCAGCTTAAACACCGGTGGCGGAGCCGGGAACACTGAAGCTTTCTTT	CASSLNTGGGAGNTEAFF
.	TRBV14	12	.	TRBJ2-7	TGTGCCAGCAGCCAAGGGGCCGGACTTCAGTACTTC	CASSQGAGLQYF
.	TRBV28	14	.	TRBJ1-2	TGTGCCAGCAGTTTATACGGGAGCAACTATGGCTACACCTTC	CASSLYGSNYGYTF
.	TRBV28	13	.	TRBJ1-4	TGTGCCAGCAGTTCGGGACAAGGTGAAAAACTGTTTTTT	CASSSGQGEKLFF
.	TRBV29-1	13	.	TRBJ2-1	TGCAGCGTGACCGGGACTGAAGTTTCTGAGCAGTTCTTC	CSVTGTEVSEQFF
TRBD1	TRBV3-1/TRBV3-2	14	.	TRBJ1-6	TGTGCCAGCAGACGACAGGGTGGGGATTCACCCCTCCACTTT	CASRRQGGDSPLHF
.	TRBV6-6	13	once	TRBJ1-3	TGTGCCGGAAAGGCGACGGGAGGAAACACCATATATTTT	CAGKATGGNTIYF
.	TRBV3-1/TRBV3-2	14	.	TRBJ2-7	TGTGCCAGCAGCCCCCTCTGGGACAAATACGAGCAGTACTTC	CASSPLWDKYEQYF
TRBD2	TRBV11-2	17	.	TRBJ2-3	TGTGCCAGCAGCACTTTAGCGGGAGGGTTGGGCACAGATACGCAGTATTTT	CASSTLAGGLGTDTQYF
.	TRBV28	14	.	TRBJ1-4	TGTGCCAGCAGCCCAGACAGTGTCCCTGAAAAACTGTTTTTT	CASSPDSVPEKLFF
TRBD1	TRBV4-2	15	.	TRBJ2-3	TGTGCCAGCAGCGACCGGGACAGGGGGTCGGATACGCAGTATTTT	CASSDRDRGSDTQYF
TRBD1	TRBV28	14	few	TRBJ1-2	TGTGCCAGTCGGACAGGGTCACCTAACTATGGCTACACCTTC	CASRTGSPNYGYTF
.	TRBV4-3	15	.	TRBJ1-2	TGCGCCAGCAGCCAAGAAACTGCTAGTCTCGGTGGCTACACCTTC	CASSQETASLGGYTF
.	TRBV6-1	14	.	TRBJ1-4	TGTGCCAGCAGTGAAGGGGGAGGACATGAAAAACTGTTTTTT	CASSEGGGHEKLFF
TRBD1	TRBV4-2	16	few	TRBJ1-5	TGTGCCAGCAGCCAAGTGGAGACAGGGGTAGGTCAGCCCCAGCATTTT	CASSQVETGVGQPQHF
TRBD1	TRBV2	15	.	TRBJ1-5	TGTGCCAGCAGTGAGGAGAGGACAGGAAATCAGCCCCAGCATTTT	CASSEERTGNQPQHF
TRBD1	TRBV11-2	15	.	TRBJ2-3	TGTGCCAGCAGCGAAGGGGGCTTTAGCACAGATACGCAGTATTTT	CASSEGGFSTDTQYF
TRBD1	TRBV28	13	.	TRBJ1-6	TGTGCCAGCAGACAGGGGGTTAATTCACCCCTCCACTTT	CASRQGVNSPLHF